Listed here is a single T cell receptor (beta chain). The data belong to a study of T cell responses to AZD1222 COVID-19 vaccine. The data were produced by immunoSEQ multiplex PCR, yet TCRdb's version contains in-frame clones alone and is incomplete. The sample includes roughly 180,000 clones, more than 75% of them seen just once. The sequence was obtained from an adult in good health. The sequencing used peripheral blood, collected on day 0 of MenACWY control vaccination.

The chain's CDR3 is CASSQSGQGTDTQYF. DNA for the CDR3: TGCGCCAGCAGCCAAAGTGGACAGGGCACAGATACGCAGTATTTT. J is TRBJ2-3 and V is TRBV5-1; 7 bases match TRBD1. After removal of 4 bases from V and 1 base from J, the junction contained 6 bases not matched to a gene. CDR1 and CDR2 from the germline V gene are SGHRS and YFSETQ. The CDR3 consists of 15 residues.